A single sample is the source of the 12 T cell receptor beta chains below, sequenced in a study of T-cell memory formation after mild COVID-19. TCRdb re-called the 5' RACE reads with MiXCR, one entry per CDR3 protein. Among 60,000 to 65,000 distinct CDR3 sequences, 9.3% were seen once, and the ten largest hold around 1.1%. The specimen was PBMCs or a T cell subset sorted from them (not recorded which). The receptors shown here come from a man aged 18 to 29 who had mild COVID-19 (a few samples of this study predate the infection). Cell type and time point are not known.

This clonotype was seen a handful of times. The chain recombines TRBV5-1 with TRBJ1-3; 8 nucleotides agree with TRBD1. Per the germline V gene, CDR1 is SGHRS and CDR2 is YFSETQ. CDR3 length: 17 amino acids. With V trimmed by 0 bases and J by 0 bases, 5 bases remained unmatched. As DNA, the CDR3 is TGCGCCAGCAGCTTGGGGCTCAGGGGGCCCTCTGGAAACACCATATATTTT. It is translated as CASSLGLRGPSGNTIYF.

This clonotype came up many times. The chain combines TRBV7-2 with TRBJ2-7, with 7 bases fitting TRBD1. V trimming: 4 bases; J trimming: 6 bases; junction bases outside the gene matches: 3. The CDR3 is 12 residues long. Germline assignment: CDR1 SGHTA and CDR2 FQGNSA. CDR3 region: CASSYGDSEQYF. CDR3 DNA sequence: TGTGCCAGCAGCTATGGGGACAGCGAGCAGTACTTC.

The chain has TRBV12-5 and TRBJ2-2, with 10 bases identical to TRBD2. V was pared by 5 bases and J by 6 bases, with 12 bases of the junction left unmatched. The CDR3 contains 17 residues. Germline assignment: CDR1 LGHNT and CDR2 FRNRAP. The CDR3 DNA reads TGTGCTAGTGGTCCCGCCTCGACTAGCGGGTGGGCCGGGGAGCTGTTTTTT. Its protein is CASGPASTSGWAGELFF. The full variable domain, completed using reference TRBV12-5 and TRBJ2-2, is DARVTQTPRHKVTEMGQEVTMRCQPILGHNTVFWYRQTMMQGLELLAYFRNRAPLDDSGMPKDRFSAEMPDATLATLKIQPSEPRDSAVYFCASGPASTSGWAGELFFGEGSRLTVL.

CDR3 amino acids: CASSPGDNEQFF. The CDR3 DNA is TGTGCCAGCAGTCCCGGGGACAATGAGCAGTTCTTC. The chain combines TRBV6-2 or TRBV6-3 with TRBJ2-1, with D possibly TRBD2 on 5 matching bases. The CDR3 is 12 residues long. Germline CDR1 MNHEY, CDR2 SVGEGT. Trimming removed 5 bases from V and 5 bases from J, with 7 bases in between.

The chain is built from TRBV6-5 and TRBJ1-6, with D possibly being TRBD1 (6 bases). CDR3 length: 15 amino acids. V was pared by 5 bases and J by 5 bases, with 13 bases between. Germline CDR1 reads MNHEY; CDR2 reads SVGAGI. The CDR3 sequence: CASSRSGTHNSPLHF. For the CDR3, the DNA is TGTGCCAGCAGTAGATCCGGGACACATAATTCACCCCTCCACTTT.

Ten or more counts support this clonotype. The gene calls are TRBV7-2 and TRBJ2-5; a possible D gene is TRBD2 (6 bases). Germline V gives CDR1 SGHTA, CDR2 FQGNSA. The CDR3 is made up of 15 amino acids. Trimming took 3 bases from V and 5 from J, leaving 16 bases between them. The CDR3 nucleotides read TGTGCCAGCAGCTTGATGGGCGGGGAGAGGGAGACCCAGTACTTC. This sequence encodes CASSLMGGERETQYF.

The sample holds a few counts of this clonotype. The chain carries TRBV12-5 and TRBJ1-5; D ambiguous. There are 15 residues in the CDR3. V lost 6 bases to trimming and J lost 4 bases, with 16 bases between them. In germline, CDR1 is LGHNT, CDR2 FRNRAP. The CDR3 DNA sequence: TGTGCTAGTGGCCACCCTCATGGGAGAAATCAGCCCCAGCATTTT. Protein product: CASGHPHGRNQPQHF.

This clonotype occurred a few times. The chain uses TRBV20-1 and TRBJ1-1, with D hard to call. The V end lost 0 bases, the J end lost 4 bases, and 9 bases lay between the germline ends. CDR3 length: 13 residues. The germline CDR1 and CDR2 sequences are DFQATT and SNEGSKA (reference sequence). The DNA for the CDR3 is TGCAGTGCTAGAGATCCCAGAGGCACTGAAGCTTTCTTT. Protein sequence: CSARDPRGTEAFF.

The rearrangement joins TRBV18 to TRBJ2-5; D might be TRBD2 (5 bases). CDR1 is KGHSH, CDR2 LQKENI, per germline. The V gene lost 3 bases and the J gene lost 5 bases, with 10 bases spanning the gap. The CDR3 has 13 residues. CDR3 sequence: CASSPGVVETQYF. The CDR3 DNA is TGTGCCAGCTCACCCGGGGTCGTGGAGACCCAGTACTTC.

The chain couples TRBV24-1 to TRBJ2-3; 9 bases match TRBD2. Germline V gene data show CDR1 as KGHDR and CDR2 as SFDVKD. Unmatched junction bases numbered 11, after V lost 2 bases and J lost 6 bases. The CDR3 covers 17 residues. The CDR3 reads CATSDSRGGAIEDTQYF. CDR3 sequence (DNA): TGTGCCACCAGTGATTCGCGCGGGGGGGCGATTGAGGATACGCAGTATTTT.

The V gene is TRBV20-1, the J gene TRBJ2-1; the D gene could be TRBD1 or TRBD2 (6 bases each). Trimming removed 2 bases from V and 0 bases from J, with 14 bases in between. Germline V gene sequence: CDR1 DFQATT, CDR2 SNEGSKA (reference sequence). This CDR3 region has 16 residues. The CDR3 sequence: CSARSPQGGSYNEQFF. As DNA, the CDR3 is TGCAGTGCTAGATCCCCACAGGGAGGCTCCTACAATGAGCAGTTCTTC.

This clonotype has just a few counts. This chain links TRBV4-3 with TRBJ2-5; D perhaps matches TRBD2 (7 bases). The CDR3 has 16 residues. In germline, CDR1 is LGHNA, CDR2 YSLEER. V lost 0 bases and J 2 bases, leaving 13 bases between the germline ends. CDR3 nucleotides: TGCGCCAGCAGCCAAGAATACCGGGGGGCACAAGAGACCCAGTACTTC. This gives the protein CASSQEYRGAQETQYF.